Shown below are 14 T cell receptor beta chains from a single sample sequenced in a study of PD-1 blockade in classical Hodgkin lymphoma. Profiled with immunoSEQ multiplex PCR; TCRdb holds only in-frame clones, not every one. The sample records roughly 18,000 clones, approximately 70% being singletons. The time point denotes: cycle 4 day 1 (C4D1), after 6 weeks of nivolumab. Autologous stem cell transplantation was followed by relapse in every patient, and brentuximab vedotin exposure varied. Purification of CD4+ T cells from thawed PBMCs was performed via magnetic negative selection. The starting material was CD4+ T cells from blood, obtained before the fourth cycle of nivolumab. Every receptor here comes from a human donor with classical Hodgkin lymphoma.

V is TRBV5-5 and J is TRBJ1-5; D remains ambiguous. Per the germline V gene, CDR1 is SGHKS and CDR2 is YYEKEE (reference sequence). The V end was cut by 0 bases, the J end by 2 bases, with 12 bases between. The CDR3 runs to 16 residues. CDR3 in DNA: TGTGCCAGCAGCTTGGGGGTCTGGGCGGGCAATCAGCCCCAGCATTTT. Translating gives CASSLGVWAGNQPQHF.

The rearrangement links TRBV11-2 to TRBJ2-2; D gene ambiguous. Germline V gene lookup returns CDR1 SGHAT and CDR2 FQNNGV. V lost 3 bases, J lost 4 bases, and 9 bases lay in between. The CDR3 length is 14 residues. CDR3 sequence reads: CASSLYPGTGELFF. CDR3 in DNA: TGTGCCAGCAGCTTGTATCCGGGCACCGGGGAGCTGTTTTTT.

V and J are TRBV5-6 and TRBJ2-2; D ambiguous. V lost 5 bases to trimming and J lost 1 base, with 9 bases between them. The CDR3 length is 14 residues. CDR1 is SGHDT, CDR2 YYEEEE, per germline. CDR3 protein: CASRIDLNTGELFF. CDR3 in DNA: TGTGCCAGCAGAATAGACTTGAACACCGGGGAGCTGTTTTTT. Variable domain in full (rest from reference TRBV5-6 and TRBJ2-2): DAGVTQSPTHLIKTRGQQVTLRCSPKSGHDTVSWYQQALGQGPQFIFQYYEEEERQRGNFPDRFSGHQFPNYSSELNVNALLLGDSALYLCASRIDLNTGELFFGEGSRLTVL.

In this sample, this clone turned up a few times. The chain joins TRBV4-1 to TRBJ2-5, with TRBD2 matching over 9 bases. Germline V gives CDR1 MGHRA, CDR2 YSYEKL. This CDR3 contains 15 residues. V dropped 2 bases and J dropped 1; count of bases not matched to a gene: 2. CDR3 coding DNA: TGCGCCAGCAGCCAACAGCGGGAGGCCCAAGAGACCCAGTACTTC. Translation gives CASSQQREAQETQYF.

This chain uses TRBV20-1 with TRBJ2-1; D not certain. From germline, CDR1 is DFQATT and CDR2 SNEGSKA (reference sequence). This CDR3 comprises 11 residues. Deletions cut 5 bases from V and 15 bases from J, with 17 bases between. CDR3 sequence (DNA): TGCAGTGCTGTTTCACAGCTTCAGTGGTTCTTC. It codes for CSAVSQLQWFF.

This chain connects TRBV19 to TRBJ2-7, with TRBD1 matching over 7 bases. CDR1 is LNHDA, CDR2 SQIVND, per germline (reference sequence). The CDR3 sequence is 13 residues long. J was trimmed by 4 bases and V by 5 bases; bases with no gene match: 5. CDR3 nucleotides: TGTGCCAGTAGTCCCACAGGGGTTTACGAGCAGTACTTC. This translates into CASSPTGVYEQYF.

This clone has more than one count but fewer than ten. The chain recombines TRBV2 with TRBJ1-3; TRBD1 might be the D (5 bases). From germline, CDR1 is SNHLY and CDR2 FYNNEI. V lost 7 bases to trimming and J lost 4 bases, with 11 bases between them. The CDR3 covers 13 residues. Written as DNA, the CDR3 is TGTGCCAGCACCCGGGACCGGGGAAACACCATATATTTT. Residues: CASTRDRGNTIYF. Looking up the rest from reference TRBV2 and TRBJ1-3 gives the full variable domain: EPEVTQTPSHQVTQMGQEVILRCVPISNHLYFYWYRQILGQKVEFLVSFYNNEISEKSEIFDDQFSVERPDGSNFTLKIRSTKLEDSAMYFCASTRDRGNTIYFGEGSWLTVV.

The CDR3 loop reads CASSTPGGVGTQYF. CDR3 nucleotide sequence: TGTGCCAGTAGTACTCCCGGGGGGGTCGGGACCCAGTACTTC. This chain uses TRBV19 with TRBJ2-5; 8 bases agree with TRBD2. In germline, CDR1 is LNHDA, CDR2 SQIVND (reference sequence). The CDR3 is 14 amino acids. Losses at the gene ends were 4 bases for V and 7 bases for J; bases not matched to a gene: 8.

The CDR3: CASSPGIAGGKSDTQYF. Here the CDR3 DNA reads TGTGCCAGCAGCCCAGGGATAGCGGGAGGGAAGTCAGATACGCAGTATTTT. The genes are TRBV4-2 and TRBJ2-3; 11 bases are shared with TRBD2. The length of the CDR3 is 17 residues. Germline CDR1 reads LGHNA; CDR2 reads YNFKEQ. Unmatched junction bases numbered 10, after V lost 4 bases and J lost 4 bases.

The rearrangement links TRBV6-1 to TRBJ2-7; D may be TRBD1 (7 bases). The CDR3 has 13 residues. CDR1 is MNHNS and CDR2 is SASEGT in the germline V gene. V lost 7 bases and J 3 bases, leaving 13 bases between the germline ends. CDR3 residues: CASKRQGLYEQYF. CDR3 in DNA: TGTGCCAGCAAACGACAGGGACTCTACGAGCAGTACTTC.

This clone was recorded a few times. The chain has TRBV2 and TRBJ1-2, with D perhaps matching TRBD1 (5 bases). This CDR3 has 16 residues. Deletions cut 1 base from V and 5 bases from J, with 17 bases between. From germline, CDR1 is SNHLY and CDR2 FYNNEI. Written as DNA, the CDR3 is TGTGCCAGCAGTGAAGATGGGCCAGGGTTGGGGTATGGCTACACCTTC. This encodes CASSEDGPGLGYGYTF.

The V call is TRBV4-1, the J call TRBJ2-2, with D perhaps TRBD1 or TRBD2 (6 bases each). CDR3 length: 18 amino acids. The V gene's germline CDR1 is MGHRA and CDR2 YSYEKL. V lost 5 bases and J lost 5, with 24 bases in between. This CDR3 is CASSAEGGQSGSTGELFF. The CDR3 bases are TGCGCCAGCAGCGCAGAGGGAGGACAGTCAGGATCAACCGGGGAGCTGTTTTTT.

The V and J genes are TRBV19 and TRBJ2-7, with D unclear. Germline loops: CDR1 LNHDA, CDR2 SQIVND (reference sequence). Trimming left V 5 bases short and J 9 bases short, with 11 bases between. The CDR3 has 11 residues. This CDR3 is CASSESFRQYF. DNA for the CDR3: TGTGCCAGTAGTGAGTCGTTTCGGCAGTACTTC.

This chain joins TRBV19 and TRBJ1-1; 9 bases map to TRBD1. The CDR3 has 14 residues. The V and J ends lost 4 bases and 5 bases, in that order; junction bases with no gene match: 5. The V gene's germline CDR1 is LNHDA and CDR2 SQIVND (reference sequence). CDR3 in amino acids: CASSRDRVVTEAFF. Here the CDR3 DNA reads TGTGCCAGTAGTAGGGACAGGGTGGTGACTGAAGCTTTCTTT.